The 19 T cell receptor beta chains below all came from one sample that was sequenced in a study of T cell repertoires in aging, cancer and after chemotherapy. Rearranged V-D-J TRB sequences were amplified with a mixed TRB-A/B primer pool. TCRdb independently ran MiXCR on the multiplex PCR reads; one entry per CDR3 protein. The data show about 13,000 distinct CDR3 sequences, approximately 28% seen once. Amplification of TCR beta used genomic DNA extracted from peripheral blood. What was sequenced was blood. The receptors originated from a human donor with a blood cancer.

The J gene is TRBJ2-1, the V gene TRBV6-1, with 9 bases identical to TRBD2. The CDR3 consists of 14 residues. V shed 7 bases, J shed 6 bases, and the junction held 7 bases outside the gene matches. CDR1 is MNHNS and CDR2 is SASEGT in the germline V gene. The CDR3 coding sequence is TGTGCCAGCACGCGGGGGGGCCGGGTCAATGAGCAGTTCTTC. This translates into CASTRGGRVNEQFF.

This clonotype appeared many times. Here the CDR3 reads CASSSLWGRDGYTF. The CDR3, as DNA: TGTGCCAGCAGCTCACTGTGGGGGAGGGATGGCTACACCTTC. The rearrangement uses TRBV6-5 and TRBJ1-2; a weak D match, TRBD1 (5 bases). The CDR3 extends over 14 amino acids. CDR1 MNHEY and CDR2 SVGAGI come from the germline V gene. V lost 6 bases and J 6 bases, leaving 17 bases between the germline ends.

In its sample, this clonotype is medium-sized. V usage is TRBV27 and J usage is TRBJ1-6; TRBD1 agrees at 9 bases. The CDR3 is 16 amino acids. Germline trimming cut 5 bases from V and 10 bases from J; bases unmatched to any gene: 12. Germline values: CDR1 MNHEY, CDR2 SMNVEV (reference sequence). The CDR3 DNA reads TGTGCCAGCAGTCGTCCCGGGACAGGGTTTAACTCACCCCTCCACTTT. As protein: CASSRPGTGFNSPLHF.

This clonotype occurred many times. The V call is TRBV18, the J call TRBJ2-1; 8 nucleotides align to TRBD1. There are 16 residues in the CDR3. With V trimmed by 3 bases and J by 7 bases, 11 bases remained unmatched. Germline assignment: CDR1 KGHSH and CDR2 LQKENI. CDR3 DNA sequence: TGTGCCAGCTCACCCGCGGTGGACAGGGTAGGGAATGAGCAGTTCTTC. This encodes CASSPAVDRVGNEQFF.

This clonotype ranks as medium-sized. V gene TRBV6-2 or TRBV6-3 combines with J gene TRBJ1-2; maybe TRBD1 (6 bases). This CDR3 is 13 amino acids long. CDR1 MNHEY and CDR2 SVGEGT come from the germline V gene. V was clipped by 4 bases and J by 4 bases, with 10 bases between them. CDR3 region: CASSSQGTYGYTF. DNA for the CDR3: TGTGCCAGCAGTTCACAGGGAACCTATGGCTACACCTTC.

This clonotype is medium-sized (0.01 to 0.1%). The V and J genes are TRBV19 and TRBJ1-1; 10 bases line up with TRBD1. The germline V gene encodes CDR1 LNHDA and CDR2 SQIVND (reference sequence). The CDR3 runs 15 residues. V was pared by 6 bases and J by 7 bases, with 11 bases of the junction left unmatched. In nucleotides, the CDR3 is TGTGCCAGTAGAACGAACCGGGACAGGGGACGTGAAGCTTTCTTT. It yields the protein CASRTNRDRGREAFF.

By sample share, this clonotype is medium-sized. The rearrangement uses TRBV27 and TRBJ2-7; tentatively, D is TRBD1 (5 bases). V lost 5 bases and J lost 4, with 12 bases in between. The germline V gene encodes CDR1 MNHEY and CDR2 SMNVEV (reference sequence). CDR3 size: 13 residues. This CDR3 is CASSETGLYEQYF. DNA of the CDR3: TGTGCCAGCAGTGAAACAGGTCTGTACGAGCAGTACTTC.

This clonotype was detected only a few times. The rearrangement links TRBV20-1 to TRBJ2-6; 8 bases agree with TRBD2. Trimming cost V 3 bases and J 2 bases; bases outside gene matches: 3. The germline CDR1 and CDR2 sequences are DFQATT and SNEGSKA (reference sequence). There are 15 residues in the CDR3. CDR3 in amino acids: CSASERETGANVLTF. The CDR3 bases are TGCAGTGCTAGCGAGCGGGAGACTGGGGCCAACGTCCTGACTTTC.

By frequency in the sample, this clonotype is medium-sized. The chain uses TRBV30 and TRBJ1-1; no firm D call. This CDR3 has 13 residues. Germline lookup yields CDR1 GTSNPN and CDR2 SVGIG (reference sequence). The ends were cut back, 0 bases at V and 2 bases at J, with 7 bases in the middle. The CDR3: CAWSVLGNTEAFF. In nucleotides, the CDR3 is TGTGCCTGGAGTGTATTGGGAAACACTGAAGCTTTCTTT.

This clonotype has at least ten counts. This CDR3 reads CASSFQGGAYEQYF. In DNA form, the CDR3 reads TGTGCCAGCAGTTTTCAGGGGGGAGCTTACGAGCAGTACTTC. The genes are TRBV12-3 or TRBV12-4 and TRBJ2-7; weak D call: TRBD1 (7 bases). Trimming took off 3 bases at V and 4 bases at J, with 13 bases between the two ends. This CDR3 has 14 residues.

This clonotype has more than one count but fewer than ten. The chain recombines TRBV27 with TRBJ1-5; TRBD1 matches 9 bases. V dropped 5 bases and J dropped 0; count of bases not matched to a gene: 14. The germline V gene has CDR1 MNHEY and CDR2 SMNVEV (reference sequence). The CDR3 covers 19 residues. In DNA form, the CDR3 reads TGTGCCAGCAGTCAGTCCTCGACAGGGGGTCTATATAGCAATCAGCCCCAGCATTTT. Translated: CASSQSSTGGLYSNQPQHF.

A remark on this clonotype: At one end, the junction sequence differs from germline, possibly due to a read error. The DNA for the CDR3 is TGTGCCACCAGTGAGGCAGGGTTAGAGGGTTTAGGGTACAAAAACATTCAGTACTTC. This translates into CATSEAGLEGLGYKNIQYF. The chain employs TRBV6-2 or TRBV6-3 and TRBJ2-4; D tentatively reads TRBD1 or TRBD2 (5 bases each). The CDR3 extends over 19 amino acids. Germline loops: CDR1 MNHEY, CDR2 SVGEGT.

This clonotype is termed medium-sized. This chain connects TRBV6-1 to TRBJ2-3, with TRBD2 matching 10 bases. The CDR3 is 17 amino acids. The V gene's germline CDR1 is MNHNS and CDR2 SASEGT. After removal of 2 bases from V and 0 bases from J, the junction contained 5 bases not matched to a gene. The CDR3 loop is CASSEPWTSGSTDTQYF. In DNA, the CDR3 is TGTGCCAGCAGTGAACCTTGGACTAGCGGTAGCACAGATACGCAGTATTTT.

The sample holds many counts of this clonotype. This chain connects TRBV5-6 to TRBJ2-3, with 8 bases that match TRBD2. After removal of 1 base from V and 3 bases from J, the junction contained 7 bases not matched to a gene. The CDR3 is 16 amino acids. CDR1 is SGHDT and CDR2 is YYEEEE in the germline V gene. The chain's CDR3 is CASSLSKRELTDTQYF. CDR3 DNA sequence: TGTGCCAGCAGCTTGTCCAAGCGGGAGCTGACAGATACGCAGTATTTT.

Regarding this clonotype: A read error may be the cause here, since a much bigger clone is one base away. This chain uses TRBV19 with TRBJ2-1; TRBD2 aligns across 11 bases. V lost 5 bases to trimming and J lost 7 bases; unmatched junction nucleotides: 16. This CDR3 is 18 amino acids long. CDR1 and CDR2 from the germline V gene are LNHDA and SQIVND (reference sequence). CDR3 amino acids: CASSVGLAEGEVGNEQFF. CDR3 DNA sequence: TGTGCCAGTAGTGTGGGACTAGCGGAGGGGGAGGTTGGTAATGAGCAGTTCTTC.

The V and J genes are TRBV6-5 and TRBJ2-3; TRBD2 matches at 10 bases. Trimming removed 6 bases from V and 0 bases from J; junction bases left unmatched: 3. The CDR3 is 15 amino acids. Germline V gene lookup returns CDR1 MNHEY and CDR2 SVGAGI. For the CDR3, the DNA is TGTGCCAGCAGGGAGACTAGCGGGAGCACAGATACGCAGTATTTT. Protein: CASRETSGSTDTQYF.

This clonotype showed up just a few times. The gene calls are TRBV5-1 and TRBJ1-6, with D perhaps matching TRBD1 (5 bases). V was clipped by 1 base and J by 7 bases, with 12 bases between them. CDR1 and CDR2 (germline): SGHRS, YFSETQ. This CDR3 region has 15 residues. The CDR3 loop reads CASSLRDVSNSPLHF. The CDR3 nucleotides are TGCGCCAGCAGCTTGCGGGACGTGAGCAATTCACCCCTCCACTTT.

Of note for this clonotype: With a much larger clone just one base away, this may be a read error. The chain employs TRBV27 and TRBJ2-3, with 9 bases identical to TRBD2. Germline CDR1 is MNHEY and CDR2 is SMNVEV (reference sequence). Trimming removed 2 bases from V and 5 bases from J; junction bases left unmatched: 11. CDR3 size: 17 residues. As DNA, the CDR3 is TGTGCCAGCAGTTTACCGATAGCGGGGGAAAATTTAGATACGCAGTATTTT. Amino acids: CASSLPIAGENLDTQYF.

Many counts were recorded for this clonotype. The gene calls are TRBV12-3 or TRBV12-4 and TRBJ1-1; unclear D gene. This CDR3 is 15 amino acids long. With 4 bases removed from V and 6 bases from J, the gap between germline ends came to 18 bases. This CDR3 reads CASSYEPGPRPEAFF. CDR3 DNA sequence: TGTGCCAGCAGTTACGAACCCGGCCCGCGACCTGAAGCTTTCTTT.